The TCR beta chain under discussion was sequenced for a study of shared clonotypes between healthy human individuals. Concerning this clone itself: Its antigen is still unknown.

The naive CD8 population came from CD45RO-negative cells selected for CCR7, without terminally differentiated effector memory CD45RA+ cells. Germline CDR1 reads WSHSY; CDR2 reads SAAADI. Between the trimmed V and J ends, which lost 3 bases and 5 bases, there was a span of 12 bases. There are 14 residues in the CDR3. The study ran the assay at deep level. Under the authors' procedure: Filtering differed since immunoSEQ provided only junctions, with no quality scores. This table comes from immunoSEQ multiplex PCR, and its TCRdb copy is limited to in-frame clones, with some not included. The V and J calls and clone size were taken over from that table, and D and trimming were inferred from the DNA. This table has around 2,100,000 clones, 85% to 95% appearing once. Regarding the study as a whole: The four-donor shared clonotypes exceeded non-shared clonotypes in generation probability, with non-shared ones scoring lower. Compared with memory subsets, naive subsets generally had larger estimated richness.

The sequenced sample was naive CD8+ T cells sorted from blood. The sequence came from a man aged 18 to 29 in good health. The chain couples TRBV10-2 to TRBJ2-3; no definite D call. The chain's CDR3 is CASSDNYRIDTQYF. CDR3 DNA: TGCGCCAGCAGTGATAATTACCGAATAGATACGCAGTATTTT.